This T cell receptor (beta chain) appears in the sequencing data of a study of CD8 T cells in Susac syndrome. Looking at the study overall: Among the Susac syndrome patients sequenced, over five had active disease and about 8 were in remission.

This clonotype was detected once. It was with random hexamers that about 0.45 to 1 ug RNA was reverse transcribed. Amplification of TCR beta CDR3 spanned 54 Vbeta and 13 Jbeta via immunoSEQ multiplex PCR. TCRdb reprocessed the immunoSEQ multiplex PCR reads via MiXCR and lists one record per CDR3 protein. The sample lists about 120,000 distinct CDR3 sequences, approximately 96% occurring once. Sequencing of TCR beta was undertaken in CD8+ and CD4+ T cells derived from blood. The patients with Susac syndrome satisfied recently defined diagnostic criteria for either definite or probable disease. V was pared by 3 bases and J by 3 bases, with 11 bases of the junction left unmatched. The CDR3 runs 17 residues. Germline assignment: CDR1 LNHNV and CDR2 YYDKDF (reference sequence).

The TCR sequence derives from a human donor with Susac syndrome. Sequenced input: CD4+ T cells from PBMCs. The chain links TRBV15 to TRBJ1-2; 9 positions match TRBD1. CDR3 protein: CATSSKYGQGHDYGYTF. As DNA, the CDR3 is TGTGCCACCAGCAGCAAATATGGACAGGGGCACGACTATGGCTACACCTTC.